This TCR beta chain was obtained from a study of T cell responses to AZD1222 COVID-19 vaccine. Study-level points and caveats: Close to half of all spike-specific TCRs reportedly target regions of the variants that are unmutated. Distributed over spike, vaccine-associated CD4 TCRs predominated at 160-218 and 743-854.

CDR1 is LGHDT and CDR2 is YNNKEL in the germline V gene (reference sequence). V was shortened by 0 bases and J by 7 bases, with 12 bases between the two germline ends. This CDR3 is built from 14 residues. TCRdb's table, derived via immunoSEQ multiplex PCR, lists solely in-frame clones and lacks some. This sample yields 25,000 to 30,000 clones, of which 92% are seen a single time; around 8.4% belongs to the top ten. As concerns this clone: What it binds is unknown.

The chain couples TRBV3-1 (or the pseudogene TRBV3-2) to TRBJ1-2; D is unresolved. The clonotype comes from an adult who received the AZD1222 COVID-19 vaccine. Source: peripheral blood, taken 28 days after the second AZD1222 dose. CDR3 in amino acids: CASSQDRGTGGYTF. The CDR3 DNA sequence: TGTGCCAGCAGCCAAGATCGGGGTACCGGTGGCTACACCTTC.